The 2 T cell receptor beta chains below come from one sample, sequenced in a study of metastatic and nonmetastatic thyroid tumors. TCRdb called clones again from the PCR reads with MiXCR. The sample has about 25,000 clones, around 20% seen once; the top ten hold 6% to 9.5%. Until they underwent thyroid surgery, no patient had received any treatment. The sequenced sample consisted of blood. Every receptor here comes from a female donor with papillary thyroid cancer or a benign thyroid nodule (not recorded which). Some clones in this sample may be carry-over from other donors' samples.

The table lists this clone with many counts. The V call is TRBV7-2, the J call TRBJ2-5, with D uncertain. Germline-derived CDR1 and CDR2 are SGHTA and FQGNSA. The length of the CDR3 is 11 residues. With 5 bases removed from V and 2 bases from J, the gap between germline ends came to 3 bases. The CDR3 DNA reads as TGTGCCAGCAGCCAACAAGAGACCCAGTACTTC. Its translation: CASSQQETQYF.

The rearrangement uses TRBV12-3 or TRBV12-4 and TRBJ2-7; D perhaps matches TRBD1 (6 bases). There are 14 residues in the CDR3. CDR3 nucleotides: TGTTCCATCAGTTCCATACAGGGAGACAGCGAGCAGTACTTC. Encoded protein: CSISSIQGDSEQYF.